The rows below give T cell receptor beta chains drawn from one sample of a study of identifying expanded T cells in peripheral blood. Clones were sequenced by immunoSEQ multiplex PCR, and TCRdb holds only the in-frame ones, with some missing. The sample lists about 100,000 clones, about 83% seen once, with approximately 18% in the top ten. Material: blood. The receptors here all came from a person between 18 and 75 years old in good health. CDR3s include the opening cysteine and the closing phenylalanine or tryptophan. The D gene is left open where the match is weak. Clone size is shown for a subset of rows, as once, few, many or a class of expanded clone.

v_call	clone_size	j_call	d_call	cdr3_nt	cdr3_aa
TRBV4-1	NA	TRBJ2-1	TRBD2	TGCGCCAGCACTCCGATAGCGGGGGGGCTTGGGCAGTTCTTC	CASTPIAGGLGQFF
TRBV5-6	NA	TRBJ1-2	TRBD1	TGTGCCAGCAGCTGGGACAGGGGGCTGGCTGGCTACACCTTC	CASSWDRGLAGYTF
TRBV9	NA	TRBJ2-1	NA	TGTGCCAGCAGCCGGGGTTTGGACAATGAGCAGTTCTTC	CASSRGLDNEQFF
TRBV19	few	TRBJ1-5	NA	TGTGCCAGTAGTCCTCCGGGACGCAATCAGCCCCAGCATTTT	CASSPPGRNQPQHF
TRBV11-2	NA	TRBJ2-7	NA	TGTGCCAGCAGCTTAGTTCCAACCTGGCAGTACTTC	CASSLVPTWQYF
TRBV4-1	NA	TRBJ2-1	NA	TGCGCCAGCAGCCATCCGAAGGGACTCTACAATGAGCAGTTCTTC	CASSHPKGLYNEQFF
TRBV7-9	NA	TRBJ1-1	TRBD1	TGTGCCAGCAGCCGGACAGGAGCTAACACTGAAGCTTTCTTT	CASSRTGANTEAFF
TRBV7-9	NA	TRBJ2-7	TRBD1	TGTGCCAGCAGCCCCCGGGACAGGTTGGATTACGAGCAGTACTTC	CASSPRDRLDYEQYF
TRBV4-3	NA	TRBJ2-4	TRBD2	TGCGCCAGCAGCCTTTCTAGCGGGGGCGGAAACATTCAGTACTTC	CASSLSSGGGNIQYF
TRBV29-1	once	TRBJ2-5	NA	TGCAGCGTTGGGCGGGGAGGTGGAAGGGAGACCCAGTACTTC	CSVGRGGGRETQYF
TRBV5-4	NA	TRBJ1-2	TRBD1	TGTGCCAGCAGCTTGGGTGGGCGACAGGGGGCGAATGGCTACACCTTC	CASSLGGRQGANGYTF
TRBV4-2	NA	TRBJ1-1	NA	TGTGCCAGCAGCCAAGTGCAGAACACTGAAGCTTTCTTT	CASSQVQNTEAFF
TRBV29-1	once	TRBJ1-2	NA	TGCAGCGTAGCCCTTCAGGGGAACTATGGCTACACCTTC	CSVALQGNYGYTF
TRBV4-1	NA	TRBJ2-7	NA	TGCGCCAGCAGCCAAGAAGCGACCGGGACAATCCACGAGCAGTACTTC	CASSQEATGTIHEQYF
TRBV10-1	NA	TRBJ2-2	TRBD2	TGCGCCAGCAAGGCGGGGGGGACCGGGGAGCTGTTTTTT	CASKAGGTGELFF
TRBV6-5	NA	TRBJ1-1	NA	TGTGCCAGCAGTTATCGGGAAGGGGTGAACACTGAAGCTTTCTTT	CASSYREGVNTEAFF
TRBV30	NA	TRBJ2-2	NA	TGTGCCTGGAGTATCGGGGGCTCGAACACCGGGGAGCTGTTTTTT	CAWSIGGSNTGELFF
TRBV5-1	NA	TRBJ1-3	NA	TGCGCCAGCAGCTTGGAGGGCTCTGGAAACACCATATATTTT	CASSLEGSGNTIYF
TRBV5-4	NA	TRBJ2-3	TRBD2	TGTGCCAGCAGCTTGGCAGTTTCTAGCGGGGGGGCCAGCACAGATACGCAGTATTTT	CASSLAVSSGGASTDTQYF
TRBV9	NA	TRBJ2-3	NA	TGTGCCAGCAGCGTCGGACAGCGCTTTACAGATACGCAGTATTTT	CASSVGQRFTDTQYF
TRBV9	NA	TRBJ1-1	TRBD1	TGTGCCAGCAGCGGAGCCGGGACAGGGGACCCGAACACTGAAGCTTTCTTT	CASSGAGTGDPNTEAFF
TRBV29-1	few	TRBJ2-5	NA	TGCAGCGTGACCTCCGCGGCGACCCAGTACTTC	CSVTSAATQYF
TRBV6-6	NA	TRBJ2-3	TRBD1	TGTGCCAGCATGGACAGGAAAACTAGCACAGATACGCAGTATTTT	CASMDRKTSTDTQYF
TRBV7-9	NA	TRBJ2-2	NA	TGTGCCAGCATCCCCCCGTGGGGGACCGGGGAGCTGTTTTTT	CASIPPWGTGELFF
TRBV15	few	TRBJ2-2	TRBD1	TGTGCCACCAGCCCCCGGGACAGGGAAACCGGGGAGCTGTTTTTT	CATSPRDRETGELFF